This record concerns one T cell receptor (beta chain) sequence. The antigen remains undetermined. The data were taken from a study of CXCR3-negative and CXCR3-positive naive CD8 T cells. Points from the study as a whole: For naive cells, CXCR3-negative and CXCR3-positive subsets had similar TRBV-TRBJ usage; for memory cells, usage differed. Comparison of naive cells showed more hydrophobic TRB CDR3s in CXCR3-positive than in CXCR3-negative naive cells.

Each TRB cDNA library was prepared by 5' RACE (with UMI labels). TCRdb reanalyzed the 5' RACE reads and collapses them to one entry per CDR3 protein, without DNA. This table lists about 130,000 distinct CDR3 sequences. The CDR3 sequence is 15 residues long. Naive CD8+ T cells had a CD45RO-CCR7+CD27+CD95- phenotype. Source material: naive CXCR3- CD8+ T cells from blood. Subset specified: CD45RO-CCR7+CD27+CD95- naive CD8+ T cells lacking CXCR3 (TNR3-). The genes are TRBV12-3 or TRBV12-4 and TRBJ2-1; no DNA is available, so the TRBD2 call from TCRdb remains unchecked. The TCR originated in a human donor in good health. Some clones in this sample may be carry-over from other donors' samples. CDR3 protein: CASSQQRGGSDEQFF.